The T cell receptor beta chain under discussion was sequenced for a study of blood T cell repertoires in COVID-19. At the level of the study: In each case, the material was cDNA or gDNA derived from T cells, B-cell-depleted T cells, or PBMCs.

Germline loops: CDR1 SGHVS, CDR2 FQNEAQ. V lost 3 bases and J lost 8; bases outside the gene matches: 4. CDR3 length: 15 residues. Per the original methods: By means of reference gene primer amplification, nucleated cell counts were estimated. Sequencing was performed with immunoSEQ multiplex PCR; in TCRdb, only in-frame clones are kept and a portion is missing. V, J and clone size are those of that table, while D and trimming were read from the DNA. The sample shows roughly 70,000 clones, 70% to 80% of them seen only once. Material for sequencing was peripheral blood. This TCR came from a human donor in a cohort sampled during active COVID-19. The V and J genes are TRBV7-8 and TRBJ2-1, with 13 bases identical to TRBD2. The CDR3: CASSFRLAGGDEQFF. CDR3 DNA: TGTGCCAGCAGCTTCCGACTAGCGGGAGGAGATGAGCAGTTCTTC.